This T cell receptor beta chain comes out of a study of cytomegalovirus exposure and HLA in healthy donors (dated by TCRdb to between 2016 and 2019). Notes on the research overall: An earlier analysis of some 620 of the donors reported 250 to 300 Gb of sequence data and about 120 million unique TCR beta sequences obtained from some 200 million T cells. Approximately 330 gigabases of sequencing data and 70 million to 95 million unique TCR sequences made up an early release that covered 500 to 650 HLA-typed donors. The genetic ancestry cluster associated with self-reported Caucasian donors included roughly four fifths of the roughly 400 genotyped donors. The study aimed to test whether signatures of past pathogen exposure could be identified by cataloging public T cell receptors. The study profiled the T cell repertoires of 666 subjects by immunosequencing and related them to cytomegalovirus serostatus. Besides the first cohort of roughly 660 subjects, a separate validation cohort made up of roughly 120 different subjects was used. The study combined high-throughput TCR immunosequencing, statistical association of individual TCRs with disease status, and machine learning to predict cytomegalovirus infection status. A later analysis re-analyzed previously published TCR beta repertoires from roughly 600 donors and added high-resolution HLA genotyping to study TCR occurrence patterns. Rather than using new phenotypic data, the later analysis identified candidate immune exposures from TCR beta sequences and from how often those sequences occurred across donors. To decide whether each TCR beta V gene segment behaved as functional or pseudogenic, an earlier analysis of 587 of the donors relied on high-throughput TCR beta sequencing. Alongside the repertoire data, information on donor age, sex, ethnicity and CMV serostatus was compiled. A later genetic analysis used genome-wide SNP genotypes for 398 of the 666 donors, treating that subset as a discovery cohort. All discovery cohort repertoires had been generated on a single sequencing platform. HLA typing covered class I and class II loci at four-digit resolution. The number of typed donors differed by locus: about 620-640 for A, B, C, DRB1 and DQB1; 522 for DQA1; about 600 for DPA1; and 450 to 480 for DPB1. Because of strong linkage in the cohort, roughly five DR-DQ haplotypes were treated as single units for association and clustering. Across roughly 420 genotyped donors of the cohort, an average of about 200,000 unique TCR beta nucleotide sequences per donor were sequenced, and roughly 17% of those sequences were non-productive. The study at large found these results: The presence/absence analyses assumed that sequencing depth was roughly uniform across donors, and that assumption may not be true. CMV serostatus was the only immune exposure information available for the cohort. A further reported finding was that TCR beta sequences accurately predicted the HLA-A and HLA-B alleles for most subjects in the first cohort. Because some donors lacked HLA typing at each locus, the association tests relied only on the typed subset. The 87-base-pair reads could not distinguish some IMGT-functional V segments, including TRBV6-2 and TRBV6-3, so those segments were excluded. According to a later analysis, most CMV-associated TCR beta chains appeared to be HLA-restricted, and the HLA associations seemed to be driven largely by CMV exposure. In an earlier analysis of approximately 590 of the donors, most TCR beta V segments appeared in productive rearrangements about 90% or about 30% of the time, broadly matching IMGT annotations. In a later analysis, HLA-associated TCR beta chains were found to be more clonally expanded and to have lower generation probabilities than equally common non-associated chains. In a later analysis, TCR association rates were found to vary across HLA loci, with the most associated TCRs seen for DRB1 alleles and the fewest for HLA-C alleles. In this cohort, only TCR beta chains were sequenced, and detectable features were limited by the absence of alpha or paired-chain data. A later genetic analysis reported fewer N-insertions in productive TCRs among donors in an Asian-associated ancestry cluster than the 666-donor mean. Specific HLA alleles were associated with 15,000 to 20,000 TCR beta sequences at a false discovery rate of 0.05 in a later analysis. A group of highly shared sequence variants was considered likely to be a technical artifact of the sequencing pipeline. In vitro tests confirmed that a few of the cytomegalovirus-associated TCR beta chains recognize cytomegalovirus antigens. The study gave a list of some 150 TCR beta chains associated with cytomegalovirus. In both the original and validation cohorts, the classifier was reported to diagnose cytomegalovirus status with high specificity and sensitivity. It was suggested by the authors that the approach could potentially be generalized to other disease states and immunological phenotypes. In a later analysis, several top co-occurrence clusters were reported to appear linked to parvovirus B19, influenza, CMV and Epstein-Barr virus. V-gene and J-gene trimming of TCR beta chains was associated with a missense DCLRE1C variant in a later genetic analysis, and the association was replicated in an independent cohort. Strong co-occurrence of HLA alleles, especially DR and DQ, made assigning TCR associations to individual alleles difficult. Linkage disequilibrium might explain the correlated functional status among segregating V segments, but an unknown experimental factor could not be ruled out. Most TCR sequences were seen in very few donors, while some public TCRs were found in many individuals. Around 16 rarely observed V segments, including chromosome 9 orphons, were excluded from the earlier analysis of several hundred of the donors because counts were too low.

As concerns this clone: Its antigen target is currently unknown. Base qualities are not provided; no much larger clone lies one nucleotide away.

Library preparation was by the immunoSEQ multiplex PCR assay. For the multiplex PCR, a mixture combining 60 forward primers for TCR Vbeta segments and 13 reverse primers for TCR Jbeta segments was used. The CDR3 region of rearranged TCR beta genes was amplified from genomic DNA with a multiplex PCR assay. The amplified TCR beta libraries were sequenced on the Illumina HiSeq System as 87-base-pair reads. For the original study's pipeline: Across the 670 or so repertoires, a later analysis counted 80 million or so unique TCR beta chains, about 10 million of which were shared by at least two donors. Raw reads were error-corrected and collapsed into unique sequences by a nearest-neighbor algorithm in which closely related sequences were merged to remove PCR and sequencing errors. To assign V, D and J gene segments, CDR3 sequences were aligned to IMGT reference sequences. For a sequence to be retained, a match of at least six nucleotides was required to both a V gene segment and a J gene segment. Rearrangements were classified as productive when the CDR3 lacked stop codons and remained in frame with V and J, and all other rearrangements were classified as non-productive. Following IMGT convention, CDR3 was defined as the stretch from the second conserved V-encoded cysteine up to the conserved J-encoded phenylalanine. The earlier analysis of some 540 of the donors excluded any sequence lacking an unambiguous match to a single V gene segment. In an earlier analysis of approximately 560 of the donors, a V segment was called functional when productive rearrangements were above 56.7%, and segregating when the standard deviation between donors exceeded 5%. A statistical classification framework was developed to diagnose cytomegalovirus status using the catalog of TCR beta chain sequences. A later analysis assigned V and J genes by comparing TCR nucleotide sequences with IMGT/GENE-DB human TR gene sequences. In a later analysis, CDR3 sequences and most-parsimonious VDJ recombination scenarios were assigned using the TCRdist pipeline. In a later analysis, every TCR beta chain was defined by the combination of its CDR3 amino acid sequence and its V-gene family, and reads without a unique V-gene family were dropped. In a later analysis, fewer than 600 highly shared, low-generation-probability nucleotide sequences were removed to address suspected cross-contamination and a sequencing artifact. In a later analysis, a clonal expansion index was calculated for each public chain from normalized within-repertoire ranks of inferred template counts. In a later analysis, generation probabilities were computed with a VDJ recombination model fitted to out-of-frame rearrangements, and the resulting probabilities were checked against IGoR. Hypergeometric tests were used in a later analysis to score TCR-TCR, TCR-HLA and TCR-CMV co-occurrence, with a repertoire-size bias correction applied to the TCR pairs. To estimate false discovery rates, a later analysis permuted the HLA or CMV assignments 20 times. A later analysis grouped co-occurring TCRs with DBSCAN, adding TCRdist sequence similarity when clustering within HLA-allele-positive subsets. Repertoires with fewer than 30,000 or more than 120,000 public chains, plus five repertoires with anomalous nucleotide sharing, were excluded from co-occurrence clustering. TCRdb took over this immuneACCESS table, retaining in-frame rearrangements with V and J assigned. Such tables are incomplete; in checked studies, under half of the missing clones stem from an unresolved V gene, and the remainder is unexplained. V, J and clone size were drawn from that table, and D and trimming were deduced from the DNA. The sample includes about 160,000 clones, with roughly 77% observed a single time. Around 2.2% of the sample comes from the top ten.

V is clipped by 4 bases and J by 3 bases, and the sequence between their germline boundaries is 3 bases long. Taken from cysteine to phenylalanine, the CDR3 has 11 residues. CDR3 DNA is the only sequence kept; it has 33 bases, read in frame from the first base. The germline V gene (reference sequence) provides CDR1 DFQATT and CDR2 SNEGSKA. The cohort comprised hundreds of healthy bone marrow donors. All cohort members were sampled while nominally healthy, although unrecorded immune exposures were likely present. The donor tested CMV seropositive, placing the donor among the 289 seropositive members of the cohort. Each donor provided a peripheral blood sample, and peripheral blood mononuclear cells were used for TCR beta sequencing. Genomic DNA was extracted from the blood cell samples with the Qiagen DNeasy Blood Extraction Kit.

In this chain, TRBV20-1 is recombined with TRBJ1-4; no D segment can be confidently identified. This sequence originates from a man aged 50 or older in good health and CMV-seropositive. Material: PBMCs. The CDR3 is CSATSNEKLFF. The nucleotide sequence reads TGCAGTGCTACCTCTAATGAAAAACTGTTTTTT.